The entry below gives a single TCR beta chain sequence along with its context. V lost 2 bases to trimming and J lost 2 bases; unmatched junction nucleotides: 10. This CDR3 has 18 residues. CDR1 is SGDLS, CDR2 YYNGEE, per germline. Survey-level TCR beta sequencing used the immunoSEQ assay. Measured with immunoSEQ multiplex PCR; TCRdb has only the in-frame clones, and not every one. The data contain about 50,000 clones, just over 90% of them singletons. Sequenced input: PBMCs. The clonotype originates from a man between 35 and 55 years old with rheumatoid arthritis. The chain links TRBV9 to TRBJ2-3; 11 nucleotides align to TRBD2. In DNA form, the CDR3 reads TGTGCCAGCAGCGTGGCTGGACTAGCGGGTACCTTCACAGATACGCAGTATTTT. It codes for CASSVAGLAGTFTDTQYF.